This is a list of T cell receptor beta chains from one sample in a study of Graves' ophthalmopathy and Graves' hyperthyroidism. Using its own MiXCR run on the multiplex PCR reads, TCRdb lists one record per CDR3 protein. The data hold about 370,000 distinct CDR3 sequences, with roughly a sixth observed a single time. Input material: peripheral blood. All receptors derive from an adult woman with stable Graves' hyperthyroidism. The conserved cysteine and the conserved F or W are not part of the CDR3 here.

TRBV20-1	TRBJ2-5	SAKNPTGSVEETQY
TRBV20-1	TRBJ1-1	SARVGRGNTEAF
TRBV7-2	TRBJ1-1	ASHGGAAVTEAF
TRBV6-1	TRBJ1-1	ASSDRGSGTEAF
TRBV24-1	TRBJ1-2	ATSDLESFGYT
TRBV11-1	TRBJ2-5	ASRTLADDQETQY
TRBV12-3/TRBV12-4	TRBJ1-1	ASSSSGSSTEAF
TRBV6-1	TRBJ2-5	ASRGSTSGSETQY
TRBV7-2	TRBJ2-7	ASSLAGLAGGSSYEQY
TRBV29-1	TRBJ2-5	SVVASGNQETQY
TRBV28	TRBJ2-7	ASSFRGAGQY
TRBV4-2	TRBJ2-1	ASSHGLALNEQF
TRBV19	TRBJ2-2	ASSTTRGQGIRELF
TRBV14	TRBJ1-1	ASSQLTGAEAF
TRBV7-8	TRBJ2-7	ASSTRDGPGSEQY
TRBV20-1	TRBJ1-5	SARIQGDQPQH
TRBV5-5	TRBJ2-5	ASSSYPEAGGRETQY
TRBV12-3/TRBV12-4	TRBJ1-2	ASSQGPGYT
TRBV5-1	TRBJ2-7	ASSLGSSSTRLSYEQY
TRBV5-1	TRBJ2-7	ASSRTESSYEQY
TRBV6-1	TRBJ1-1	ASRFRGTGSKTEAF
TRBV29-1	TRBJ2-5	STQGGPRKETQY
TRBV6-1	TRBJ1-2	ASTEDRGGGYT
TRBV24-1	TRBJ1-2	ATSGGQGHGYT
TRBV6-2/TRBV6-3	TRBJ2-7	ASSDRGHEQY
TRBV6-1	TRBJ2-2	ASSEEAGGVTGELF
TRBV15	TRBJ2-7	ATSKMSTGTIIYEQY
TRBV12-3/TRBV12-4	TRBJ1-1	ASSPMGKAF
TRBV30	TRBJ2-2	AWSDLTGELF
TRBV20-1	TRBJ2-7	SARRFSGSYEQY